The T cell receptor (beta chain) under discussion was sequenced for a study of T cells in Graves' hyperthyroidism and ophthalmopathy. Study-wide background: Peripheral blood collection took place at initial diagnosis, before any treatment.

Study conclusions and caveats: In the analysis, a 13 V-J model separated ophthalmopathy from stable hyperthyroidism.

Germline V lookup: CDR1 SGHRS, CDR2 YFSETQ. The CDR3 runs 15 residues. Trimming removed 0 bases at V and 1 base at J, with 10 bases between. Amplification targeted TCR beta CDR3 regions from RNA transcripts. The TCR CDR3 first-round RT-PCR relied on the HTBI primer set. Each CDR3 protein is one row after TCRdb ran MiXCR on the multiplex PCR reads. The sample yields approximately 530,000 distinct CDR3 sequences, 20% seen once. Concerning this clonotype: Antigen specificity is unknown.

Pregnant or lactating patients were excluded, as were those with uncontrolled infection or other autoimmune disease. The diagnostic basis comprised clinical symptoms, serum thyroxine and TRAb, thyroid ultrasound and orbital computed tomography. The chain is built from TRBV5-1 and TRBJ2-5; D unresolved. The sequencing sample was made of blood. The sequence came from a man between 40 and 49 years old with Graves' ophthalmopathy. The CDR3 loop is CASSLEGRLQETQYF. The CDR3 DNA reads as TGCGCCAGCAGCTTGGAGGGCAGGCTCCAAGAGACCCAGTACTTC.